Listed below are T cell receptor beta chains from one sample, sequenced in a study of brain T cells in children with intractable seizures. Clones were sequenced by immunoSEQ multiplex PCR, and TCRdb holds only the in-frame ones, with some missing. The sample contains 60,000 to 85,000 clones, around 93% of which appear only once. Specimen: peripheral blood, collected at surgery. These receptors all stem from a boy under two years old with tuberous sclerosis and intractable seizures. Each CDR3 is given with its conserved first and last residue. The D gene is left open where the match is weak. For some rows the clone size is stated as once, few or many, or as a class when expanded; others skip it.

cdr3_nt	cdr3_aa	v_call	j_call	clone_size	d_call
TGTGCCAGCAGCCAAAGATTAACCTACGAGCAGTACTTC	CASSQRLTYEQYF	TRBV3-1/TRBV3-2	TRBJ2-7	-	-
TGTGCCAGCAGCCTATCAGGCTCCGGGAATTCACCCCTCCACTTT	CASSLSGSGNSPLHF	TRBV11-3	TRBJ1-6	once	-
TGTGCCAGTCGACTAGCGGGAGCCTACGAGCAGTACTTC	CASRLAGAYEQYF	TRBV5-6	TRBJ2-7	-	TRBD2
TGTGCCAGCAGCCAAGATCGGACTAGCGGGAGGTCGTCCGAGCAGTACTTC	CASSQDRTSGRSSEQYF	TRBV3-1/TRBV3-2	TRBJ2-7	-	TRBD2
TGTGCCAGCAGTTACCAGGCAGGCTCCTACGAGCAGTACTTC	CASSYQAGSYEQYF	TRBV6-2/TRBV6-3	TRBJ2-7	few	-
TGTGCCAGCAGCTTTAGCTGGGAGCAGTTCTTC	CASSFSWEQFF	TRBV11-2	TRBJ2-1	-	-
TGCGCCAGCAGCCGGACTAGCGGCTTCGATGAGCAGTTCTTC	CASSRTSGFDEQFF	TRBV4-1	TRBJ2-1	-	TRBD2
TGTGCCTGGAGTGTACGCGTAAGGGAGACCCAGTACTTC	CAWSVRVRETQYF	TRBV30	TRBJ2-5	-	-
TGTGCCTGGAGTGTAGCGGGGTTCTATAATTCACCCCTCCACTTT	CAWSVAGFYNSPLHF	TRBV30	TRBJ1-6	once	-
TGTGCCAGCAGCTCGTTGTTAAATGAGCAGTTCTTC	CASSSLLNEQFF	TRBV11-3	TRBJ2-1	-	-
TGTGCCAGCAGCGGCATCGGAGGGACCTCCTACGAGCAGTACTTC	CASSGIGGTSYEQYF	TRBV25-1	TRBJ2-7	-	-
TGTGCCAGCAGCGGGCCTAGCGGAATCTACGAGCAGTACTTC	CASSGPSGIYEQYF	TRBV7-9	TRBJ2-7	-	TRBD2
TGTGCCAGCAGCTCCTGGACAGGGTCGTCGGCTAACTATGGCTACACCTTC	CASSSWTGSSANYGYTF	TRBV7-9	TRBJ1-2	-	TRBD1
TGTGCCAGCAGGGACGGGGGGACAGGGCCCTACGAGCAGTACTTC	CASRDGGTGPYEQYF	TRBV6-5	TRBJ2-7	-	TRBD1
TGTGCCAGCAGCCCAACCCCACCGGGACACGGCTACGAGCAGTACTTC	CASSPTPPGHGYEQYF	TRBV7-9	TRBJ2-7	-	-
TGTGCCAGCAGGGCCAACTCACAGGGGACGGATGAAGCTTTCTTT	CASRANSQGTDEAFF	TRBV7-9	TRBJ1-1	-	TRBD1
TGCAGCGTTGAAGATCAGGGACTAGCGGCCTACGAGCAGTACTTC	CSVEDQGLAAYEQYF	TRBV29-1	TRBJ2-7	-	TRBD2
TGTGCCAGCGCTTGGGACAGATATGAACGCACAGATACGCAGTATTTT	CASAWDRYERTDTQYF	TRBV28	TRBJ2-3	-	TRBD1
TGTGCCAGCAGCCCCAACATTCGGGAGCGGCTTCAAGAGACCCAGTACTTC	CASSPNIRERLQETQYF	TRBV11-2	TRBJ2-5	-	-
TGTGCCAGCAGCGATAACCGGGCCCGGGGGACCTACGAGCAGTACTTC	CASSDNRARGTYEQYF	TRBV21-1	TRBJ2-7	-	-
TGTGCCAGCAGTTCGGTCACTGAAGCTTTCTTT	CASSSVTEAFF	TRBV6-5	TRBJ1-1	-	-
TGTGCCAGCAGTCCTAGACAGGGTATCAATTCACCCCTCCACTTT	CASSPRQGINSPLHF	TRBV27	TRBJ1-6	-	TRBD1
TGTGCCAGCAGTTCCTTCCTAGCGGGACTACTACCTAATGAGCAGTTCTTC	CASSSFLAGLLPNEQFF	TRBV28	TRBJ2-1	-	TRBD2
TGTGCCACCAGCAGAGGGGGTGGGTCAGCCTCTGGAAACACCATATATTTT	CATSRGGGSASGNTIYF	TRBV15	TRBJ1-3	-	-
TGTGCCAGCAGCGTAGATGGGACGGACAATGAGCAGTTCTTC	CASSVDGTDNEQFF	TRBV9	TRBJ2-1	-	-
TGTGCCAGCAGCCTAGTACCGGGACTAGCGGGAGGAGGTTACGAGCAGTACTTC	CASSLVPGLAGGGYEQYF	TRBV4-2	TRBJ2-7	-	TRBD2
TGTGCCTGGAGTGTACGAAGAAGGGACACTGAAGCTTTCTTT	CAWSVRRRDTEAFF	TRBV30	TRBJ1-1	-	-
TGTGCCAGCAGCGCACTAGCCTCGGAGCCTGCGCAGTATTTT	CASSALASEPAQYF	TRBV7-8	TRBJ2-3	-	-
TGTGCCAGCAGTTTTTCCATCTCCTACGAGCAGTACTTC	CASSFSISYEQYF	TRBV27	TRBJ2-7	-	-
TGTGCCAGCAGCCAAGCGAACGCCCACGAGCAGTACTTC	CASSQANAHEQYF	TRBV4-2	TRBJ2-7	-	-
TGTGCCAGCGCCTCCACGGGGTTGTATGGAGGCTACACCTTC	CASASTGLYGGYTF	TRBV6-5	TRBJ1-2	-	-
TGTGCCAGCAGCTTACTCGGGACCTCCACCGGGGAGCTGTTTTTT	CASSLLGTSTGELFF	TRBV7-6	TRBJ2-2	-	-
TGTGCCACCAGGTCGACAGGGGGCGGCTATGGCTACACCTTC	CATRSTGGGYGYTF	TRBV15	TRBJ1-2	-	TRBD1
TGTGCCAGCAGCCACACCGTCGACAGGACCCTCGGGGATGAGCAGTTCTTC	CASSHTVDRTLGDEQFF	TRBV14	TRBJ2-1	-	-
TGTGCCAGCAGTTTGTCCTCCGGGACGAAAGAGACCCAGTACTTC	CASSLSSGTKETQYF	TRBV6-5	TRBJ2-5	-	-
TGTGCCAGCATGGGGCTCTTACGCGAGCAGTACTTC	CASMGLLREQYF	TRBV6-5	TRBJ2-7	-	-
TGTGCCTGGAGTGGGGGGTGGGGGGCCGATTCACCCCTCCACTTT	CAWSGGWGADSPLHF	TRBV30	TRBJ1-6	-	-
TGTGCCAGTAGCTGGGGGGGCGTCAGCTCCTACGAGCAGTACTTC	CASSWGGVSSYEQYF	TRBV19	TRBJ2-7	-	-
TGTGCCGCCCGGCAGGGGAACACCGGGGAGCTGTTTTTT	CAARQGNTGELFF	TRBV6-5	TRBJ2-2	-	-
TGCGCCAGCAGCCAAGTCCTATCTTGGTTGAGCAATCAGCCCCAGCATTTT	CASSQVLSWLSNQPQHF	TRBV4-1	TRBJ1-5	-	-
TGTGCCTGGAGGCGACCCGTACGGATGATTTCACCCCTCCACTTT	CAWRRPVRMISPLHF	TRBV30	TRBJ1-6	-	-
TGTGCCAGCAGCCCTCAGGGTCAGGACACCGGGGAGCTGTTTTTT	CASSPQGQDTGELFF	TRBV7-3	TRBJ2-2	few	-